These T cell receptor beta chains were read from a single sample in a study of pediatric ulcerative colitis. The protocol was immunoSEQ multiplex PCR, while the TCRdb copy is restricted to in-frame clones and leaves out a portion. The sample lists tens of thousands of clones; 70% to 90% were seen once. The sequenced sample consisted of blood. These receptors originate from a boy younger than 18 with severe ulcerative colitis. Each CDR3 is given with its conserved first and last residue. A D gene is named only where the DNA matches it firmly. The size field is filled for only some rows; it gives once, few, many or a size class.

d_call,clone_size,v_call,j_call,cdr3_nt,cdr3_aa
NA,NA,TRBV6-4,TRBJ2-6,TGTGCCAGCAGTGACAGGGGCAGCTCTGGGGCCAACGTCCTGACTTTC,CASSDRGSSGANVLTF
NA,NA,TRBV4-3,TRBJ2-7,TGCGCCAGCAGCCAAGATCCCGCGGACACCCCCTACGAGCAGTACTTC,CASSQDPADTPYEQYF
NA,NA,TRBV4-1,TRBJ2-3,TGCGCCAGCAGCCTGAATACTGCAGATACGCAGTATTTT,CASSLNTADTQYF
NA,once,TRBV5-6,TRBJ2-3,TGTGCCAGCAGCCCTAGCACAGATACGCAGTATTTT,CASSPSTDTQYF
NA,NA,TRBV7-6,TRBJ2-3,TGTGCCAGCAGCCCAGGGATGGACGGCACAGATACGCAGTATTTT,CASSPGMDGTDTQYF
NA,NA,TRBV21-1,TRBJ1-2,TGTGCCAGCAGCAGGTTGATCGCAGGGTGGGGCTATGGCTACACCTTC,CASSRLIAGWGYGYTF
TRBD2,NA,TRBV4-1,TRBJ2-2,TGCGCCAGCGGACGGACTAGCGGGATCACCGGGGAGCTGTTTTTT,CASGRTSGITGELFF
TRBD1,NA,TRBV5-6,TRBJ2-7,TGTGCCAGCAGCTCGCTACTGGACAGGGCCTTC,CASSSLLDRAF
NA,NA,TRBV27,TRBJ2-1,TGTGCCAGCAGCGGTTGGGGCTCCTACAATGAGCAGTTCTTC,CASSGWGSYNEQFF
NA,NA,TRBV29-1,TRBJ1-1,TGCAGCGTTGAAGTCGTGGGGACACGGATGAACACTGAAGCTTTCTTT,CSVEVVGTRMNTEAFF
NA,NA,TRBV5-4,TRBJ2-6,TGTGCCAGCAGCTTGGAGTCGGTGATTCTCTCTGGGGCCAACGTCCTGACTTTC,CASSLESVILSGANVLTF
TRBD1,NA,TRBV5-1,TRBJ1-1,TGCGCCAGCAGCGCTGCGGGACAGGGAGGCACTGAAGCTTTCTTT,CASSAAGQGGTEAFF
TRBD1,NA,TRBV2,TRBJ1-2,TGTGCCAGCAGTGAATATGGCCAGAACACAGGGGACTATGGCTACACCTTC,CASSEYGQNTGDYGYTF
NA,NA,TRBV29-1,TRBJ1-6,TGCAGCGTTGGCGAGTATAATTCACCCCTCCACTTT,CSVGEYNSPLHF
TRBD2,NA,TRBV6-5,TRBJ2-7,TGTGCCAGCAGTTCCCGGGAGGAGGGTACCTACGAGCAGTACTTC,CASSSREEGTYEQYF
TRBD1,NA,TRBV10-3,TRBJ2-2,TGTGCCCCGAAGCCGGGACAGGGGAATAACGGGGAGCTGTTTTTT,CAPKPGQGNNGELFF